This T cell receptor (beta chain) emerged from a study of shared clonotypes between healthy human individuals. The CDR3 sequence is 11 residues long. Germline CDR1 and CDR2: MNHEY and SVGAGI. Unmatched junction bases numbered 2, after V lost 8 bases and J lost 5 bases. Libraries were prepared by immunoSEQ multiplex PCR; TCRdb keeps only in-frame clonotypes and omits some of them. The top ten hold around 10% of the sample, which has about 230,000 clones, over 50% seen once. The receptor was derived from a young man in good health. Sequenced sample: memory CD4+ T cells sorted from blood. Subset indicated: CD45RA-negative fraction. This chain joins TRBV6-5 and TRBJ2-5; 7 positions match TRBD2. CDR3 bases: TGTGCCAGCGGACTAGTTGAGACCCAGTACTTC. It specifies CASGLVETQYF.